The source of this TCR beta chain is a study of graft-versus-host responses after intestinal transplantation. Regarding the study as a whole: Allografts of one patient group, those with graft-donor T cell macrochimerism, had high graft-versus-host to host-versus-graft clonal ratios.

The method was immunoSEQ multiplex PCR; TCRdb's version includes in-frame clones alone and lacks a portion of them. The sample records some 62,000 clones, more than 85% being singletons. Trimming left V 4 bases short and J 7 bases short, with 28 bases between. The CDR3 spans 18 residues. Germline CDR1 SGHNT, CDR2 YYREEE (reference sequence). As regards this clone: Its antigen is unknown.

Material: unstimulated CD8+ T cells sorted from spleen or lymph node cells, obtained before transplant. The chain couples TRBV5-4 to TRBJ2-3, with D perhaps matching TRBD1 (6 bases). The receptor was isolated from a human donor who was the organ donor for an intestinal transplant. The CDR3 loop reads CASSAYPNRVEKRNTQYF. CDR3 DNA: TGTGCCAGCAGCGCCTACCCCAACAGGGTGGAAAAACGAAATACGCAGTATTTT. Combining the CDR3 with reference TRBV5-4 and TRBJ2-3 gives the whole variable domain ETGVTQSPTHLIKTRGQQVTLRCSSQSGHNTVSWYQQALGQGPQFIFQYYREEENGRGNFPPRFSGLQFPNYSSELNVNALELDDSALYLCASSAYPNRVEKRNTQYFGPGTRLTVL.